Each of the 10 T cell receptor beta chains below was sequenced from the same sample in a study of T cells in Graves' hyperthyroidism and ophthalmopathy. TCR beta CDR3 regions were amplified from RNA. The TCR CDR3 was amplified in a first-round RT-PCR using the HTBI primer set. TCRdb recomputed calls from the multiplex PCR reads with MiXCR, one row per CDR3 protein. The sample holds hundreds of thousands of distinct CDR3 sequences, less than 25% seen once. Sequencing input: blood. These receptors came from a woman aged 25 to 39 with Graves' ophthalmopathy.

This clonotype has ten or more counts. The chain uses TRBV29-1 and TRBJ1-2; D unclear. The CDR3 totals 11 residues. V was shortened by 7 bases and J by 4 bases, with 10 bases between the two germline ends. Germline CDR1 and CDR2: SQVTM and ANQGSEA. The DNA for the CDR3 is TGCAGCGGGGAGGACCTCTATGGCTACACCTTC. Protein product: CSGEDLYGYTF.

This clonotype came up a few times. This chain joins TRBV7-2 and TRBJ1-6, with 7 bases fitting TRBD1. J gave up 7 bases and V 4 bases, and 7 bases lay outside the gene matches. This CDR3 is built from 15 residues. Per germline, CDR1 SGHTA and CDR2 FQGNSA. In nucleotides, the CDR3 is TGTGCCAGCAGCTCTCGGACAGGCCCCAATTCACCCCTCCACTTT. This codes for CASSSRTGPNSPLHF.

J is TRBJ1-2 and V is TRBV7-3; no clear D. The V end lost 7 bases, the J end lost 6 bases, and 12 bases lay between the germline ends. Germline CDR1 SGHTA, CDR2 FQGTGA. The CDR3 totals 12 residues. The CDR3 DNA sequence: TGTGCCAGCATCCCAAGTGGGGATGGCTACACCTTC. Translating gives CASIPSGDGYTF. Together with reference TRBV7-3 and TRBJ1-2, the CDR3 gives the full variable domain: GAGVSQTPSNKVTEKGKYVELRCDPISGHTALYWYRQSLGQGPEFLIYFQGTGAADDSGLPNDRFFAVRPEGSVSTLKIQRTERGDSAVYLCASIPSGDGYTFGSGTRLTVV.

The rearrangement uses TRBV28 and TRBJ1-5, with a weak D call TRBD1 (5 bases). The germline CDR1 and CDR2 sequences are MDHEN and SYDVKM. This CDR3 is 14 amino acids long. Trimming took 0 bases from V and 7 from J, leaving 10 bases between them. The CDR3 loop reads CASSLWRGGQPQHF. DNA for the CDR3: TGTGCCAGCAGTTTATGGAGGGGAGGCCAGCCCCAGCATTTT.

For this clonotype: Given a much more abundant clone one base away, this may be a read error. The V gene is TRBV12-3 or TRBV12-4, the J gene TRBJ2-7; 12 bases agree with TRBD1. The length of the CDR3 is 14 residues. The V segment lost 6 bases and the J segment 10 bases; nucleotides outside the gene matches: 10. The CDR3 DNA sequence: TGTGCCAGCAGAAGGCACGGGACAGGGGGCGATCAGTACTTC. Its translation is CASRRHGTGGDQYF.

This clonotype was recorded at least ten times. V is TRBV12-3 or TRBV12-4 and J is TRBJ1-1; D is undetermined. CDR3 length equals 18 residues. The germline V and J ends were trimmed by 4 bases and 1 base, with 22 bases remaining between them. CDR3 DNA: TGTGCCAGCAGTTCGAGGAGGGCAGGACCGCGGACGAACACTGAAGCTTTCTTT. Its translation is CASSSRRAGPRTNTEAFF.

The sample holds many counts of this clonotype. The V call is TRBV28, the J call TRBJ2-7; 7 positions agree with TRBD2. The CDR3 extends over 14 amino acids. The V gene's germline CDR1 is MDHEN and CDR2 SYDVKM. With V trimmed by 4 bases and J by 6 bases, 9 bases remained unmatched. CDR3 nucleotide sequence: TGTGCCAGCAGTTCGGAGGGAGGGCCGGTCGAGCAGTACTTC. Amino acids: CASSSEGGPVEQYF.

This clonotype was detected many times. The V call is TRBV20-1, the J call TRBJ1-2; D not certain. Looked up from germline, CDR1 is DFQATT and CDR2 is SNEGSKA (reference sequence). V shed 2 bases and J shed 4 bases, with 8 bases lying between them. CDR3 length: 12 residues. CDR3 sequence (DNA): TGCAGTGCTAGACCCCAGAGCTATGGCTACACCTTC. Translated: CSARPQSYGYTF.

The V and J genes are TRBV30 and TRBJ1-1; 9 bases map to TRBD1. The V segment lost 7 bases and the J segment 9 bases; nucleotides outside the gene matches: 21. The CDR3 totals 16 residues. CDR1 and CDR2 (germline): GTSNPN, SVGIG (reference sequence). Written as DNA, the CDR3 is TGTGCCTTCCTCCGACCGGAACCGGGACAGGGTACAAAAGCTTTCTTT. Translated, it gives CAFLRPEPGQGTKAFF.

In its sample, this clonotype was seen many times. The chain uses TRBV19 and TRBJ1-1; 9 nucleotides agree with TRBD1. The CDR3 extends over 14 amino acids. Germline CDR1 reads LNHDA; CDR2 reads SQIVND (reference sequence). The ends lost 9 bases at V and 1 base at J; junction bases unmatched: 6. This CDR3 is CARFLGQGNTEAFF. Here the CDR3 DNA reads TGTGCCAGATTCTTGGGACAGGGGAACACTGAAGCTTTCTTT. Combining the CDR3 with reference TRBV19 and TRBJ1-1 gives the whole variable domain DGGITQSPKYLFRKEGQNVTLSCEQNLNHDAMYWYRQDPGQGLRLIYYSQIVNDFQKGDIAEGYSVSREKKESFPLTVTSAQKNPTAFYLCARFLGQGNTEAFFGQGTRLTVV.